Following are 23 T cell receptor beta chains from one sample sequenced in a study of neurological immune-mediated disorders (dated by TCRdb to between 2017 and 2020). Library method: 5' RACE. Instrument used: Illumina HiSeq 2500. TCRdb reprocessed the public reads (quality trimming at Q25 with fastp, clone calling with MiXCR) and kept in-frame beta chains. Merged by CDR3 protein, the rows form single entries marked with the most common genes and DNA. Recorded for this sample are 30,000 to 45,000 distinct CDR3 sequences; under 14% of them occurred a single time. The ten largest account for 3.5% to 4% of the sample. The sample consisted of CD4+ T cells from blood. Every receptor here comes from a woman aged 25 to 39 with HTLV-1-associated myelopathy (HAM/TSP).

This clonotype was observed many times. J is TRBJ2-7 and V is TRBV5-1; D gene unclear. The ends were cut back, 4 bases at V and 2 bases at J, with 16 bases in the middle. Germline V gene data show CDR1 as SGHRS and CDR2 as YFSETQ. There are 15 residues in the CDR3. CDR3 sequence reads: CASSPEAHTTYEQYF. CDR3 nucleotides: TGCGCCAGCAGCCCCGAAGCTCATACAACCTACGAGCAGTACTTC. The full variable domain, rest sourced from reference TRBV5-1 and TRBJ2-7, is KAGVTQTPRYLIKTRGQQVTLSCSPISGHRSVSWYQQTPGQGLQFLFEYFSETQRNKGNFPGRFSGRQFSNSRSEMNVSTLELGDSALYLCASSPEAHTTYEQYFGPGTRLTVT.

The V and J genes are TRBV7-2 and TRBJ2-1; TRBD2 matches 15 bases. This CDR3 is 18 amino acids long. Per the germline V gene, CDR1 is SGHTA and CDR2 is FQGNSA. The J segment lost 8 bases and the V segment lost 5 bases, leaving 13 bases of the junction unmatched. In DNA, the CDR3 is TGTGCCAGCAGCCCCACCCCCGGGGGACTAGCGGGGGGCTATGAGCAGTTCTTC. As protein: CASSPTPGGLAGGYEQFF.

CDR3 region: CATSKGLAGTSQQFF. The DNA of the CDR3 is TGTGCCACCAGCAAGGGACTAGCGGGGACGAGCCAGCAGTTCTTC. The rearrangement uses TRBV15 and TRBJ2-1; TRBD2 matches at 13 bases. The trim removed 4 bases at V and 11 bases at J, leaving 8 bases unmatched. CDR3 length: 15 residues. CDR1 is LNHNV and CDR2 is YYDKDF in the germline V gene (reference sequence). Full variable domain (missing parts from reference TRBV15 and TRBJ2-1): DAMVIQNPRYQVTQFGKPVTLSCSQTLNHNVMYWYQQKSSQAPKLLFHYYDKDFNNEADTPDNFQSRRPNTSFCFLDIRSPGLGDTAMYLCATSKGLAGTSQQFFGPGTRLTVL.

This clonotype was seen at least ten times. This chain links TRBV7-2 with TRBJ2-3; 13 positions agree with TRBD2. There are 17 residues in the CDR3. Germline loops: CDR1 SGHTA, CDR2 FQGNSA. Trimming took 3 bases from V and 9 from J; bases not matched to a gene: 12. DNA of the CDR3: TGTGCCAGCAGCTTGGGCACTAGCGGGGGGGCCAGGGGCACGCAGTATTTT. Translating gives CASSLGTSGGARGTQYF.

This clonotype occurred many times. J is TRBJ2-1 and V is TRBV5-1; possibly TRBD1 for D (5 bases). The V and J ends lost 5 bases and 0 bases respectively, with 12 bases between them. Germline-derived CDR1 and CDR2 are SGHRS and YFSETQ. The CDR3 loop spans 15 amino acids. For the CDR3, the DNA is TGCGCCAGCAGGCCCGACAGAAGCTCCTACAATGAGCAGTTCTTC. Its translation: CASRPDRSSYNEQFF.

This clonotype has a count of ten or more. CDR3 in amino acids: CASSALNTGELFF. The CDR3 nucleotides read TGTGCCAGCAGCGCCCTAAACACCGGGGAGCTGTTTTTT. The genes are TRBV9 and TRBJ2-2; D not certain. Germline V gives CDR1 SGDLS, CDR2 YYNGEE. V was trimmed by 3 bases and J by 2 bases, leaving 5 bases between them. This CDR3 is 13 amino acids long.

This clonotype has a count of ten or more. The chain couples TRBV20-1 to TRBJ2-7; TRBD2 is a possible D gene (5 bases). CDR1 and CDR2 from the germline V gene are DFQATT and SNEGSKA (reference sequence). The CDR3 loop spans 14 amino acids. The ends were cut back, 6 bases at V and 2 bases at J, with 17 bases in the middle. Here the CDR3 reads CSAPGELGTYEQYF. As DNA, the CDR3 is TGCAGTGCCCCCGGGGAATTGGGGACCTACGAGCAGTACTTC.

At least ten counts were recorded for this clonotype. The chain recombines TRBV11-2 with TRBJ2-1, with D tentatively TRBD2 (7 bases). V lost 3 bases and J lost 0, with 9 bases in between. CDR3 length: 15 residues. The germline V gene encodes CDR1 SGHAT and CDR2 FQNNGV. CDR3 sequence reads: CASSFGGPSYNEQFF. CDR3 bases: TGTGCCAGCAGCTTCGGGGGGCCCTCCTACAATGAGCAGTTCTTC.

The chain is built from TRBV11-2 and TRBJ2-2; tentative D call: TRBD1 (5 bases). Trimming removed 5 bases from V and 1 base from J, with 17 bases in between. This CDR3 comprises 17 residues. CDR1 SGHAT and CDR2 FQNNGV come from the germline V gene. The CDR3 reads CASSPGHAPKNTGELFF. For the CDR3, the DNA is TGTGCCAGCAGCCCAGGACACGCTCCGAAGAACACCGGGGAGCTGTTTTTT.

This clonotype was counted at least ten times. The chain is built from TRBV20-1 and TRBJ1-6, with a tentative D call TRBD1 (5 bases). The CDR3 is 15 amino acids. V was cut by 7 bases and J by 0 bases, with 13 bases left in between. Germline CDR1 DFQATT, CDR2 SNEGSKA (reference sequence). CDR3 in DNA: TGCAGTGGGCGGGAGGGGAGCTCCTATAATTCACCCCTCCACTTT. Amino acids: CSGREGSSYNSPLHF.

This clonotype was seen at least ten times. The chain links TRBV20-1 to TRBJ1-1; 7 nucleotides align to TRBD1. Trimming removed 2 bases from V and 7 bases from J; junction bases left unmatched: 10. There are 14 residues in the CDR3. Germline CDR1 is DFQATT and CDR2 is SNEGSKA (reference sequence). CDR3 DNA sequence: TGCAGTGCTAGATTAGCGCACAGGGGCGGTGAAGCTTTCTTT. Translating it yields CSARLAHRGGEAFF.

This clonotype was found many times. V usage is TRBV20-1 and J usage is TRBJ1-2; 10 bases map to TRBD1. Germline trimming cut 6 bases from V and 11 bases from J; bases unmatched to any gene: 6. Germline CDR1 DFQATT, CDR2 SNEGSKA (reference sequence). The CDR3 has 11 residues. The CDR3 is CSALLDRGYTF. The CDR3 DNA reads as TGCAGTGCCCTCTTGGACAGGGGGTACACCTTC.

This clonotype came up many times. V is TRBV20-1 and J is TRBJ2-3; D gene unclear. Germline assignment: CDR1 DFQATT and CDR2 SNEGSKA (reference sequence). This CDR3 has 11 residues. V shed 3 bases and J shed 1 base, with 2 bases lying between them. CDR3 sequence (DNA): TGCAGTGCTAGCCGCACAGATACGCAGTATTTT. Translation: CSASRTDTQYF.

In this sample, this clonotype turned up many times. The V and J genes are TRBV15 and TRBJ1-2; a possible D gene is TRBD1 (6 bases). The CDR3 length is 16 residues. Germline V gene data show CDR1 as LNHNV and CDR2 as YYDKDF (reference sequence). Trimming left V 0 bases short and J 7 bases short, with 18 bases between. The CDR3 region is CATSRDGRGGRGGYTF. CDR3 in DNA: TGTGCCACCAGCAGAGATGGTCGGGGGGGCCGGGGTGGCTACACCTTC.

This clonotype was recorded many times. The chain is built from TRBV5-1 and TRBJ2-2, with 10 bases identical to TRBD1. Trimming took 4 bases from V and 7 from J; bases not matched to a gene: 4. Germline values: CDR1 SGHRS, CDR2 YFSETQ. The CDR3 is 14 amino acids. The CDR3 DNA reads as TGCGCCAGCAGCGCGGGGACAGGGGACGGGGAGCTGTTTTTT. It translates to CASSAGTGDGELFF.

This clonotype has ten or more counts. V and J are TRBV27 and TRBJ2-7; possibly TRBD2 for D (7 bases). With 5 bases removed from V and 6 bases from J, the gap between germline ends came to 23 bases. CDR3 length equals 16 residues. The germline V gene has CDR1 MNHEY and CDR2 SMNVEV (reference sequence). The CDR3 DNA reads TGTGCCAGCAGTCAAGATTTAATAGGGGGGGCCTCCGAGCAGTACTTC. The encoded protein is CASSQDLIGGASEQYF.

The sample holds many counts of this clonotype. This chain links TRBV4-1 with TRBJ1-4, with TRBD1 as a possible D gene (6 bases). V was shortened by 3 bases and J by 4 bases, with 18 bases between the two germline ends. Germline V gene lookup returns CDR1 MGHRA and CDR2 YSYEKL. The CDR3 contains 17 residues. CDR3 loop: CASSQPARTDDNEKLFF. The CDR3 coding sequence is TGCGCCAGCAGCCAGCCCGCCCGGACAGACGATAATGAAAAACTGTTTTTT.

This clonotype was observed many times. V usage is TRBV9 and J usage is TRBJ2-1, with a possible D match to TRBD2 (7 bases). Trimming took 6 bases from V and 6 from J, leaving 25 bases between them. CDR1 is SGDLS and CDR2 is YYNGEE in the germline V gene. This CDR3 contains 17 residues. Here the CDR3 DNA reads TGTGCCAGCACGTTCCAAGGGGGGGGCCTGTCCAGCAATGAGCAGTTCTTC. This codes for CASTFQGGGLSSNEQFF.

The sample holds many counts of this clonotype. This chain links TRBV20-1 with TRBJ1-6; no definite D call. CDR3 length: 16 residues. Trimming took 2 bases from V and 0 from J, leaving 11 bases between them. CDR1 is DFQATT and CDR2 is SNEGSKA in the germline V gene (reference sequence). As DNA, the CDR3 is TGCAGTGCTAGATCAGGATCGAGCTCCTATAATTCACCCCTCCACTTT. Amino acid sequence: CSARSGSSSYNSPLHF.

This clonotype was observed at least ten times. The genes are TRBV5-6 and TRBJ1-4; 8 bases agree with TRBD1. V shed 3 bases and J 0 bases; nucleotides not matched to a gene: 19. The CDR3 has 21 amino acids. The germline V gene encodes CDR1 SGHDT and CDR2 YYEEEE. CDR3 nucleotides: TGTGCCAGCAGCTCGCCGAGGGTTGGAGTGGGACAGGTCTCAACTAATGAAAAACTGTTTTTT. Its translation is CASSSPRVGVGQVSTNEKLFF.

This clonotype was counted at least ten times. This rearrangement joins TRBV29-1 to TRBJ1-1; D might be TRBD1 (6 bases). V dropped 5 bases and J dropped 3 bases, with 10 bases sitting between them. Germline CDR1 SQVTM, CDR2 ANQGSEA. The CDR3 spans 12 residues. The CDR3 spells CSVSTGHTEAFF. CDR3 nucleotides: TGCAGCGTTTCTACAGGGCACACTGAAGCTTTCTTT.

This clonotype has ten or more counts. V is TRBV20-1 and J is TRBJ2-4; TRBD1 matches 8 bases. Trimming removed 6 bases from V and 2 bases from J; junction bases left unmatched: 9. This CDR3 has 15 residues. Per germline, CDR1 DFQATT and CDR2 SNEGSKA (reference sequence). The DNA of the CDR3 is TGCAGTGCAAAAGACAGGGGTTGGACCAAAAACATTCAGTACTTC. Its translation is CSAKDRGWTKNIQYF.

This clonotype was picked up many times. This rearrangement joins TRBV20-1 to TRBJ1-6; 10 nucleotides agree with TRBD1. The V segment lost 3 bases and the J segment 7 bases; nucleotides outside the gene matches: 3. Per germline, CDR1 DFQATT and CDR2 SNEGSKA (reference sequence). This CDR3 has 14 amino acids. This chain's CDR3 is CSARTGGENSPLHF. CDR3 sequence (DNA): TGCAGTGCTAGGACAGGGGGCGAGAATTCACCCCTCCACTTT.